These T cell receptor beta chains were read from a single sample in a study of OX40 agonist ivuxolimab in advanced cancers. The table came from immunoSEQ multiplex PCR; TCRdb's copy has only in-frame clones and leaves some out. The sample has 30,000 to 40,000 clones; more than 85% are singletons. The material sequenced was CD4+ or CD8+ T cells sorted from blood, taken in a trial of the OX40 agonist ivuxolimab. The receptors stem from an adult with an advanced solid tumor such as melanoma, head and neck, liver or kidney cancer. CDR3s include the opening cysteine and the closing phenylalanine or tryptophan. The D gene is left open where the match is weak.

v_call d_call cdr3_aa
TRBV4-3 . CASSQDSRTAGTEAFF
TRBV4-1 . CASSHAGQSEAFF
TRBV6-1 . CASSDFSTNEKLFF
TRBV4-1 . CASSQDGGATLSYNEQFF
TRBV30 TRBD1 CAWSSGQGAFF
TRBV9 TRBD1 CASSVGQGNSPLHF
TRBV9 . CASSVDSGLGNTIYF
TRBV4-2 . CASSQGRDTEAFF
TRBV7-8 . CASSFRTAFYEQYF
TRBV29-1 . CSVEWGPGGYTF
TRBV19 . CASSIDLEGIYGYTF
TRBV27 TRBD1 CASCPGTGISYEQYF
TRBV15 TRBD1 CATSRGIQGVDTEAFF
TRBV6-5 . CASSYSNPSQETQYF
TRBV27 TRBD2 CASSVLAGGPGSYNEQFF
TRBV11-2 . CASSWGEAYEQYF
TRBV7-2 TRBD1 CASSLAGTGLNF
TRBV4-3 . CASSQGGRQFF
TRBV2 TRBD1 CASSPVGSGGFNYGYTF
TRBV30 . CAWSVGVHPNTEAFF
TRBV5-6 TRBD1 CASSLGTGGTGANVLTF
TRBV5-4 TRBD1 CASSSRTGRVGTEAFF
TRBV7-6 . CASSLTPRATNEKLFF
TRBV4-3 TRBD2 CASSHVPSGGSYNEQFF
TRBV6-4 . CASSDSNNSPLHF
TRBV7-2 TRBD2 CASSSGLAGGQSTDTQYF
TRBV4-1 TRBD1 CASSQVGTGVYEQYF
TRBV7-9 . CASSLIGPGLLGNTEAFF
TRBV2 . CARSRPQIQGYTF
TRBV23-1 TRBD1 CASSPGTGNPTAFEQYF
TRBV5-6 TRBD1 CASSPPGTGDQPQHF
TRBV4-2 TRBD1 CASSQGQGDYNEQFF
TRBV7-9 . CASSFIIGRYSGNTIYF
TRBV7-9 TRBD1 CASRPRTGPNTGELFF
TRBV27 TRBD1 CASSLIGTGGTDTQYF
TRBV10-3 . CAISESGPGVQGYTF
TRBV4-1 TRBD1 CASSQADGTGINQPQHF
TRBV5-4 . CASSLDGSRSLHF
TRBV19 . CASSIAGGPSTDTQYF
TRBV6-4 TRBD1 CASSDTTGGAQHF
TRBV19 TRBD1 CASSPEAGGPLGYGYTF
TRBV7-3 . CASSLDASTEAFF
TRBV6-5 . CASSYSVGAGEKLFF
TRBV6-6 . CASSYVLKNTEAFF
TRBV30 . CAWIGDAAEAFF
TRBV9 TRBD2 CASSLSSGGVDTQYF
TRBV6-5 TRBD1 CASSYSGTATNEKLFF
TRBV30 . CAWSDGTSVSTDTQHF
TRBV6-1 . CASSPGTGEAFF
TRBV6-5 TRBD1 CASSPGQHVHEQYF
TRBV4-1 . CASSQETTVGAGEQYF